The rows below give T cell receptor beta chains drawn from one sample of a study of cytomegalovirus exposure and HLA in healthy donors. This table comes from immunoSEQ multiplex PCR, and its TCRdb copy is limited to in-frame clones, with some not included. The sample carries 190,000 or so clones, roughly 77% recorded once. The sequencing input was PBMCs. Receptors originate from a male donor in good health and CMV-seropositive. The CDR3 runs from the conserved cysteine through the conserved F or W. The order of the fields is V gene, J gene, D gene, clone size, CDR3 DNA, CDR3 protein. D genes are given only for firm matches. Clone size is shown for a subset of rows, as once, few, many or a class of expanded clone.

v_gene: TRBV7-2
j_gene: TRBJ2-7
d_gene: .
abundance: .
CDR3nt: TGTGCCAGCAGCTTATCCGGCGAGCAGTACTTC
CDR3aa: CASSLSGEQYF

v_gene: TRBV6-9
j_gene: TRBJ2-3
d_gene: TRBD2
abundance: .
CDR3nt: TGTGCCAGCAGTTATCGTCCGGGACTAGCGGGAGGGCGTGGCACAGATACGCAGTATTTT
CDR3aa: CASSYRPGLAGGRGTDTQYF

v_gene: TRBV7-9
j_gene: TRBJ2-1
d_gene: .
abundance: few
CDR3nt: TGTGCCAGCAGCTTAGTGACGACAAGCCCCGTTGACAATGAGCAGTTCTTC
CDR3aa: CASSLVTTSPVDNEQFF

v_gene: TRBV11-2
j_gene: TRBJ2-3
d_gene: .
abundance: .
CDR3nt: TGTGCCAGCAGCTCCTACGGGATCACAGATACGCAGTATTTT
CDR3aa: CASSSYGITDTQYF

v_gene: TRBV5-4
j_gene: TRBJ1-2
d_gene: .
abundance: few
CDR3nt: TGTGCCAGCAGCCCGGAGGGAATCTATGGCTACACCTTC
CDR3aa: CASSPEGIYGYTF

v_gene: TRBV19
j_gene: TRBJ2-2
d_gene: .
abundance: .
CDR3nt: TGTGCCAGTAGTATCAAGGGGGTAAAGAACACCGGGGAGCTGTTTTTT
CDR3aa: CASSIKGVKNTGELFF

v_gene: TRBV19
j_gene: TRBJ1-5
d_gene: TRBD1
abundance: few
CDR3nt: TGTGCCAGTAGAGACTGGGGGACAGGGGGGGATCAGCCCCAGCATTTT
CDR3aa: CASRDWGTGGDQPQHF

v_gene: TRBV5-4
j_gene: TRBJ1-2
d_gene: TRBD1
abundance: .
CDR3nt: TGTGCCAGCAGCGTCCCACAGGGGGCTTACTATGGCTACACCTTC
CDR3aa: CASSVPQGAYYGYTF

v_gene: TRBV6-5
j_gene: TRBJ2-1
d_gene: TRBD1
abundance: .
CDR3nt: TGTGCCGTCAACAGGGGTCCCTACAATGAGCAGTTCTTC
CDR3aa: CAVNRGPYNEQFF

v_gene: TRBV6-6
j_gene: TRBJ1-4
d_gene: .
abundance: .
CDR3nt: TGTGCCAGCAGTAACCGACAGGCTCTAAATGAAAAACTGTTTTTT
CDR3aa: CASSNRQALNEKLFF

v_gene: TRBV7-2
j_gene: TRBJ2-5
d_gene: TRBD2
abundance: .
CDR3nt: TGTGCCAGCAGTCCGACTAGCGGGGGAGAGACCCAGTACTTC
CDR3aa: CASSPTSGGETQYF

v_gene: TRBV9
j_gene: TRBJ2-7
d_gene: .
abundance: .
CDR3nt: TGTGCCAGCAGCGTGAGGAGTAGCTCCTACGAGCAGTACTTC
CDR3aa: CASSVRSSSYEQYF

v_gene: TRBV5-1
j_gene: TRBJ2-7
d_gene: TRBD2
abundance: .
CDR3nt: TGCGCCAGCAGCCAAACTAGCGGGAGTTACGAGCAGTACTTC
CDR3aa: CASSQTSGSYEQYF

v_gene: TRBV25-1
j_gene: TRBJ2-4
d_gene: .
abundance: .
CDR3nt: TGTGCCACCACAGCAGGGAATATTCAGTACTTC
CDR3aa: CATTAGNIQYF

v_gene: TRBV11-1
j_gene: TRBJ2-3
d_gene: .
abundance: .
CDR3nt: TGTGCCAGCAGCTTACAGGCGCGCACAGATACGCAGTATTTT
CDR3aa: CASSLQARTDTQYF